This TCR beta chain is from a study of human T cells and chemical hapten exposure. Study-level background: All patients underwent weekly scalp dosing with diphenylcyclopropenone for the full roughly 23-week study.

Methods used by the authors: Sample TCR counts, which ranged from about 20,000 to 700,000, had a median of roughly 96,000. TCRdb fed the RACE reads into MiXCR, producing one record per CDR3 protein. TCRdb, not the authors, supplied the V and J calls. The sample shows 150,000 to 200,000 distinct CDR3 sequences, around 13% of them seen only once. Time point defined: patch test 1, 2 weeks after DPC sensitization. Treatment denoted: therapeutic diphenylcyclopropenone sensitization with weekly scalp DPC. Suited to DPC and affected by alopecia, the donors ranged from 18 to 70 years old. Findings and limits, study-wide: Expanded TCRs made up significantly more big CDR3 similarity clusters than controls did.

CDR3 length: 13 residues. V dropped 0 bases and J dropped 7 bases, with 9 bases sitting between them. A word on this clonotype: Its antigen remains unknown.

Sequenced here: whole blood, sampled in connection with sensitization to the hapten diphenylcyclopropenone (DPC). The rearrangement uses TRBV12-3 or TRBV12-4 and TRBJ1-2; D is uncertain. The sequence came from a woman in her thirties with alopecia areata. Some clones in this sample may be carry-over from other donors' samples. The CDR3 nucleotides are TGTGCCAGCAGTTTAGCGCGGCCCCTTGGCTACACCTTC. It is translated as CASSLARPLGYTF.